This T cell receptor beta chain originates from a study of cytomegalovirus exposure and HLA in healthy donors. Study-wide points: Differences between HLA loci emerged in a later analysis of TCR association rates, with DRB1 most and HLA-C fewest. The study had only CMV serostatus as immune exposure information. The listing of 160 or so TCR beta chains classed them as cytomegalovirus-associated. Cytomegalovirus status, reportedly, was diagnosed with high specificity and sensitivity by the classifier.

Comments on this clone: Its antigen remains unknown.

13 Jbeta primers and 60 Vbeta primers were used for the PCR. The repertoire was sequenced with immunoSEQ multiplex PCR; TCRdb's copy has only in-frame clones and lacks some. The table has over 150,000 clones, roughly 87% seen once; the top ten hold more than 0.7%. The sequencing sample was made of PBMCs. This receptor was taken from a woman aged 30 to 39 in good health and CMV-seronegative.

As DNA, the CDR3 is TGCAGCGTTGATGGGACTAGCGGGGGGGCCGGGAATGAGCAGTTCTTC. Amino acid sequence: CSVDGTSGGAGNEQFF. V gene TRBV29-1 combines with J gene TRBJ2-1; 16 bases are shared with TRBD2. Germline V gene sequence: CDR1 SQVTM, CDR2 ANQGSEA. V gave up 3 bases and J gave up 7 bases; unmatched junction bases: 6. The CDR3 sequence is 16 residues long.